Listed below are T cell receptor beta chains from one sample, sequenced in a study of control samples from healthy donors and cancer patients. Method: immunoSEQ multiplex PCR; TCRdb's copy keeps in-frame clones and lacks some. Here the sample spans some 45,000 clones, over 80% being singletons. Sequencing was done on a sample of blood. Receptors were obtained from a man in his sixties in good health. The CDR3 runs from the conserved cysteine through the conserved F or W.

V gene,CDR3 protein
TRBV7-6,CASSLAYNSPLHF
TRBV7-2,CASSSNALVSNQPQHF
TRBV18,CASSRPADTQYF
TRBV6-5,CASSPSGAEETQYF
TRBV7-9,CASSPAGRPTDTQYF
TRBV5-4,CASSSATGGRNTGELFF
TRBV5-5,CASSLSGDGNQPQHF
TRBV3-1/TRBV3-2,CASSLRQAVEQYF
TRBV5-1,CASSLGEFEAGELFF
TRBV14,CASSLRTGWNYEQYF
TRBV5-4,CASTLDSYGGYTF
TRBV11-2,CASSSRGTRGYNEQFF
TRBV6-5,CASQREGEYEQFF
TRBV6-2/TRBV6-3,CASSYFGDGAFF
TRBV5-5,CASSLGVTGELFF
TRBV29-1,CSAGTGVYEQYF
TRBV19,CASSSPPGTSGSIVYNEQFF
TRBV19,CASSMPFGRANYGYTF
TRBV27,CASSPTVNEKLFF
TRBV4-1,CASSQAGTGSNYGYTF
TRBV5-1,CASSWSSGSPGYNEQFF
TRBV29-1,CSVQTGSNQPQHF
TRBV3-1/TRBV3-2,CASSPGLMGYGYTF
TRBV7-3,CASSQTGSERSPLHF
TRBV20-1,CSASELAFF
TRBV13,CASSLGAADEQFF
TRBV5-6,CASSFLDRGSSYEQYF
TRBV2,CASGRGTWGHGEQFF
TRBV5-1,CASRARGESSYEQYF
TRBV28,CASNWLDSNQPQHF
TRBV30,CAWSAGTNRLGGYTF
TRBV18,CASSRGQGNSPLHF
TRBV5-4,CASSNPPGGELFF
TRBV6-5,CASSSAGGRTEAFF
TRBV10-3,CAISAPSYEQYF
TRBV18,CASSPLDYRTGTGNTIYF
TRBV19,CASSLRNNQPQHF
TRBV5-4,CASSLYSGGVSTDTQYF
TRBV3-1/TRBV3-2,CASSQENRGLAGPTDTQYF
TRBV5-5,CASSLVFGTGELFF
TRBV5-1,CASSLGGEAFF
TRBV6-5,CASSRTLSGNTIYF
TRBV2,CASSEEGSGEQFF
TRBV11-2,CASSARGRMNTEAFF
TRBV2,CASSVTTRTGELFF
TRBV11-3,CASSTRTSSSADTQYF
TRBV28,CASSRQGVTYEQYF
TRBV27,CASSLLGTQPPYEQYF
TRBV28,CASSPERDFSYGYTF
TRBV7-9,CASSVDTQEQYF
TRBV4-3,CASTGQPNTEAFF
TRBV5-1,CASSLSRNKRGTGELFF
TRBV7-9,CASSFDSYGYTF
TRBV6-1,CASSAGQGTTNEKLFF
TRBV9,CASSPPRAPNTGELFF
TRBV11-2,CASSLSHVNTEAFF
TRBV29-1,CSLRGLATDTQYF
TRBV28,CASRNSGLAGRNTGELFF